This T cell receptor (beta chain) derives from a study of tumor-infiltrating lymphocytes in primary liver carcinoma. From 500 ng of total RNA, TCR beta-specific cDNA was reverse-transcribed using a constant-region primer. Libraries covering TCR beta were generated through three nested multiplex PCR rounds (using a slightly modified ARM-PCR). Primers for the first two PCR rounds were TRBV1-TRBV30 forward primers and a C-beta reverse primer (around 11 cycles per round). TCRdb processed the multiplex PCR reads anew with MiXCR; each CDR3 protein has one entry. The top ten hold roughly 9% of the sample, which has 300,000 to 400,000 distinct CDR3 sequences, 65% seen once. Deletions cut 4 bases from V and 1 base from J, with 17 bases between. The CDR3 is 17 amino acids. Germline assignment: CDR1 MGHRA and CDR2 YSYEKL. Broader study findings: Lesser overlap characterized tumor-adjacent and tumor-blood pairs relative to tumor region pairs. Against blood, tumors held a significantly higher top-250-clone fraction (p = 0.039).

This clonotype was recorded at least ten times. Its antigen is unidentified. The study extracted blood RNA from unsorted whole blood and also extracted germline DNA. The rearrangement joins TRBV4-1 to TRBJ2-1; D not certain. The TCR comes from a man in his forties or fifties with primary liver carcinoma and hepatitis B virus infection. The specimen was peripheral blood. The CDR3: CASSLYPRPRSYNEQFF. CDR3 sequence (DNA): TGCGCCAGCAGCCTCTATCCACGTCCCAGGTCCTACAATGAGCAGTTCTTC.